A single T cell receptor beta chain is shown here with its context. Its antigen is still unknown. The TCR beta CDR3 regions underwent amplification using RNA transcripts as the source. The TCR CDR3 first-round RT-PCR relied on the HTBI primer set. TCRdb re-called the multiplex PCR reads with MiXCR, one entry per CDR3 protein. The sample has roughly 500,000 distinct CDR3 sequences; 40% to 55% are singletons. The CDR3 covers 15 residues. V lost 10 bases and J lost 2; bases outside the gene matches: 10. Germline assignment: CDR1 ENHRY and CDR2 SYGVKD. This entry comes from a study of T cells in Graves' hyperthyroidism and ophthalmopathy. Points from the study as a whole: In the blood, most expanded thyroid clonotypes above 0.001 appeared as well.

This chain uses TRBV10-3 with TRBJ1-2; TRBD1 aligns across 10 bases. The origin of this receptor is an adult woman with Graves' disease, either hyperthyroidism or ophthalmopathy (not recorded which). Input material: peripheral blood or thyroid tissue (not recorded which). Written as DNA, the CDR3 is TGTGCCACTATGGGCGTGACAGGGGGCAACTATGGCTACACCTTC. Translated, it gives CATMGVTGGNYGYTF.